A selection of T cell receptor beta chains follows, all from one sample in a study of blood T cell repertoires in COVID-19. Repertoires were generated with immunoSEQ multiplex PCR, while TCRdb's copy carries only in-frame clones and drops some. The sample contains some 190,000 clones, 70% to 90% of which appear only once. Source material: peripheral blood. Receptors were obtained from a human donor with active or convalescent COVID-19. The donor label of this sample is uncertain. Both conserved end residues are part of each CDR3. D genes are given only for firm matches. A row's size may be missing; if present it is once, few, many or a size class.

>.|TRBJ1-1|few|TRBV4-1
TGCGCCAGCAGGGGCAGAACCTTAAACACTGAAGCTTTCTTT
CASRGRTLNTEAFF
>TRBD1|TRBJ1-2|.|TRBV2
TGTGCCAGCAGCCCGGGACAGGGACATGGCTACACCTTC
CASSPGQGHGYTF
>TRBD2|TRBJ2-1|few|TRBV28
TGTGCCAGCAGTTTATTGCGGGGGGGCCCCATTGAGCAGTTCTTC
CASSLLRGGPIEQFF
>TRBD1|TRBJ1-1|once|TRBV28
TGTGCCAGCAGTTCCCCCACAGGGGCAGGGGACACTGAAGCTTTCTTT
CASSSPTGAGDTEAFF
>.|TRBJ2-7|.|TRBV6-6
TGTGCCAGCAGTCTCTTCCCGACAGGGGAGGGGTCCTACGAGCAGTACTTC
CASSLFPTGEGSYEQYF
>.|TRBJ1-5|.|TRBV6-5
TGTGCCAGCAGTTCCCAAAAAAATCAGCCCCAGCATTTT
CASSSQKNQPQHF
>.|TRBJ2-3|.|TRBV4-3
TGCGCCAGCGCCTCAATGGGGTGGGGGGGCCTTGGTACGCAGTATTTT
CASASMGWGGLGTQYF
>.|TRBJ2-1|.|TRBV4-1
TGCGCCAGCAGCCATGGTCTCCCAGGGTCGGACAATGAGCAGTTCTTC
CASSHGLPGSDNEQFF
>.|TRBJ2-2|.|TRBV6-6
TGTGCCAGCAGTTACGCAGGGAGGACCGGGGAGCTGTTTTTT
CASSYAGRTGELFF
>.|TRBJ1-6|.|TRBV19
TGTGCCAGTAGTGGGCTTTTCAATTCACCCCTCCACTTT
CASSGLFNSPLHF
>.|TRBJ2-1|.|TRBV6-5
TGTGCCAGCAGGGATGACTACTATGGGAATGAGCAGTTCTTC
CASRDDYYGNEQFF
>.|TRBJ1-4|.|TRBV6-5
TGTGCCAGCAGTTACTCAGGGGGTGAAAAACTGTTTTTT
CASSYSGGEKLFF
>.|TRBJ2-3|few|TRBV7-2
TGTGCCAGCAGCTTAACTGGGGGGGGCAGCACAGATACGCAGTATTTT
CASSLTGGGSTDTQYF
>.|TRBJ1-5|.|TRBV5-5
TGTGCCAGCAGCTTTTCGGGGGTCGGGCAGCCCCAGCATTTT
CASSFSGVGQPQHF
>.|TRBJ1-2|.|TRBV5-3
TGTGCCAGAAGCTTGGCAGGGCTTGGCTACACCTTC
CARSLAGLGYTF
>TRBD2|TRBJ2-5|.|TRBV5-5
TGTGCCAGCAGCTTGGGGGGACTAGCGGGCCAAGAGACCCAGTACTTC
CASSLGGLAGQETQYF
>TRBD1|TRBJ1-1|few|TRBV5-4
TGTGCCAGCAGCTTGGAGACAGGGAGCACTGAAGCTTTCTTT
CASSLETGSTEAFF
>TRBD2|TRBJ2-1|.|TRBV20-1
TGCAGTGCTAGTCTAAGCGGGGGGGCCGGGCAGTTCTTC
CSASLSGGAGQFF
>.|TRBJ1-1|few|TRBV29-1
TGCAGCGTTGGTTTACGACAGAACACTGAAGCTTTCTTT
CSVGLRQNTEAFF
>.|TRBJ1-1|.|TRBV28
TGTGCCAGCATCCTAAATATAGGGACTCGAGCTTTCTTT
CASILNIGTRAFF
>.|TRBJ2-3|.|TRBV11-2
TGTGCCAGCAGCTCCCTCAAAACTAGCTTGTTT
CASSSLKTSLF
>TRBD1|TRBJ1-2|.|TRBV10-3
TGTGCCATCACTCCGGGACAGACCTTGTATGGCTACACCTTC
CAITPGQTLYGYTF
>.|TRBJ1-2|.|TRBV28
TGTGCCAGTACGGGGTATGGCTACACCTTC
CASTGYGYTF
>TRBD2|TRBJ2-7|.|TRBV12-5
TGTGCTAGTGGTCTGACTAGCGGGAGGAGGTACGAGCAGTACTTC
CASGLTSGRRYEQYF
>.|TRBJ2-7|.|TRBV28
TGTGCCAGCAGTCCCCCCCCGGCAGGGTCCTACGAGCAGTACTTC
CASSPPPAGSYEQYF
>TRBD2|TRBJ2-7|once|TRBV6-2/TRBV6-3
TGTGCCAGCAGTAGACTAGCGGGAGAATCGGAGGAGCAGTACTTC
CASSRLAGESEEQYF
>TRBD1|TRBJ1-1|.|TRBV3-1/TRBV3-2
TGTGCCAGCAGCCAAGGGACAGGACGCACTGAAGCTTTCTTT
CASSQGTGRTEAFF
>.|TRBJ1-1|.|TRBV19
TGTGCCAGTAGTAGTTATGTACCCACTTCGACCAGCGCAGCTTTCTTT
CASSSYVPTSTSAAFF
>.|TRBJ2-3|many|TRBV5-1
TGCGCCAGCAGTCGTATGGGAGCCGGGAGTACAGATACGCAGTATTTT
CASSRMGAGSTDTQYF
>TRBD2|TRBJ2-7|.|TRBV2
TGTGCCAGCACGGAGCGGGAGCGCCCCCTCGAGCAGTACTTC
CASTERERPLEQYF
>.|TRBJ1-3|once|TRBV11-2
TGTGCCAGCAGCTTACAATCAAACACCATATATTTT
CASSLQSNTIYF
>TRBD2|TRBJ2-5|.|TRBV9
TGTGCCAGCAGCGTTGGACTAGCGGAAAAAGAGACCCAGTACTTC
CASSVGLAEKETQYF
>.|TRBJ1-1|.|TRBV7-6
TGTGCCAGCAGCTTAGCGGGAGTCCAGGTGGGGGAAGCTTTCTTT
CASSLAGVQVGEAFF
>.|TRBJ1-2|.|TRBV6-5
TGTGCCAGCAGCCTACAGGTTAACTATGGCTACACCTTC
CASSLQVNYGYTF
>.|TRBJ2-7|.|TRBV6-5
TGTGCCAGCAAGACGGGACACAACTACGAGCAGTACTTC
CASKTGHNYEQYF
>TRBD1|TRBJ2-1|.|TRBV27
TGTGCCAGCAGCGCCGGGACAGGGGGCTACAATGAGCAGTTCTTC
CASSAGTGGYNEQFF
>.|TRBJ1-1|.|TRBV4-1
TGCGCCAGCAGCCTGGTGGCAGTTTCGAACACTGAAGCTTTCTTT
CASSLVAVSNTEAFF
>TRBD2|TRBJ2-7|.|TRBV6-8
TGTGCCAGCAACGTACAAGCGGGAGCTTTGGTGAGTTACGAGCAGTACTTC
CASNVQAGALVSYEQYF
>TRBD1|TRBJ2-5|.|TRBV15
TGTGCCACCAGCAGAGACCGGGACAGGGTTCAGACCCAGTACTTC
CATSRDRDRVQTQYF
>.|TRBJ1-2|few|TRBV20-1
TGCAGTGCTAGTATGTCAGACTATGGCTACACCTTC
CSASMSDYGYTF
>.|TRBJ2-2|few|TRBV27
TGTGCCAGCAGTTTAAAGGGGACACCTAACACCGGGGAGCTGTTTTTT
CASSLKGTPNTGELFF
>.|TRBJ1-2|few|TRBV30
TGTGCCTGGAGACAGGGCTATGGCTACACCTTC
CAWRQGYGYTF
>.|TRBJ1-3|once|TRBV19
TGTGCCAGTAGTTTCCTTACCCTACGGGGGTCAGGAAACACCATATATTTT
CASSFLTLRGSGNTIYF
>.|TRBJ1-2|few|TRBV28
TGTGCCAGCAGTTTATTAGGGGGGGCACAGGGCTACACCTTC
CASSLLGGAQGYTF